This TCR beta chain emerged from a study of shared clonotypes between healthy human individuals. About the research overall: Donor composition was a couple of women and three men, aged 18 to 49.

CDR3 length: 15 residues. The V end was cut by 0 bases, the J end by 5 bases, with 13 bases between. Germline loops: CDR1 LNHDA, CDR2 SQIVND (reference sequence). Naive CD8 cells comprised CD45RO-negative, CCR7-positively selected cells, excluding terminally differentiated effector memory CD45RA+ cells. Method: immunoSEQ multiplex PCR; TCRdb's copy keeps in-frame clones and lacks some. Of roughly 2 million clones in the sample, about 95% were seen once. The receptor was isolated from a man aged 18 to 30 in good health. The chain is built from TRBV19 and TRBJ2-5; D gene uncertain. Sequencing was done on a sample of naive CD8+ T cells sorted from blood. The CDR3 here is CASSIDPSGDETQYF. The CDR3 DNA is TGTGCCAGTAGTATAGATCCATCGGGTGACGAGACCCAGTACTTC.